This passage covers 27 T cell receptor beta chains from one sample sequenced in a study of blood T cell repertoires in COVID-19 (TCRdb year 2020). Receptor amplification or capture employed the immunoSEQ multiplex PCR assay. TCRdb took this table from immuneACCESS and kept in-frame rearrangements with V and J called. Such tables lack part of the clones; where checked against another copy, unresolved V genes explain under half of the gap, and the rest is unexplained. Across this sample there are 120,000 or so clones, with roughly 88% seen only once. Approximately 8% of the sample comes from the top ten. Sequencing was done on a sample of peripheral blood. The source is a middle-aged man with acute or convalescent COVID-19.

This chain joins TRBV5-4 and TRBJ2-7, with D possibly being TRBD1 (6 bases). The CDR3 length is 14 residues. The ends were cut back, 6 bases at V and 5 bases at J, with 18 bases in the middle. Germline V lookup: CDR1 SGHNT, CDR2 YYREEE (reference sequence). This CDR3 is CASTTRGGQDEQYF. As DNA, the CDR3 is TGTGCCAGCACGACCAGAGGGGGTCAGGACGAGCAGTACTTC.

V gene TRBV4-1 combines with J gene TRBJ1-1; 8 bases agree with TRBD1. The CDR3 length is 13 residues. Germline V gene data show CDR1 as MGHRA and CDR2 as YSYEKL. Trimming removed 4 bases from V and 3 bases from J; junction bases left unmatched: 1. CDR3 in amino acids: CASSLDRDTEAFF. In DNA, the CDR3 is TGCGCCAGCAGCCTGGACAGGGACACTGAAGCTTTCTTT.

The V gene is TRBV19, the J gene TRBJ2-5, with 7 bases matching TRBD1. CDR1 is LNHDA, CDR2 SQIVND, per germline (reference sequence). V lost 5 bases, J lost 4 bases, and 7 bases stayed unmatched. The CDR3 runs to 14 residues. The DNA of the CDR3 is TGTGCCAGTAGTCCTTTGACAGGGACAGAGACCCAGTACTTC. It encodes CASSPLTGTETQYF.

This clone showed up just once. The chain has TRBV28 and TRBJ1-2; D is uncertain. Per the germline V gene, CDR1 is MDHEN and CDR2 is SYDVKM. Trimming left V 4 bases short and J 3 bases short, with 15 bases between. This CDR3 has 15 residues. Here the CDR3 DNA reads TGTGCCAGCAGTTCGGGAACTCTGGGTCACTATGGCTACACCTTC. Amino acid sequence: CASSSGTLGHYGYTF.

The CDR3 here is CASSVAGGGNQPQHF. The CDR3 nucleotides read TGTGCCAGCAGTGTCGCGGGGGGAGGCAATCAGCCCCAGCATTTT. The chain couples TRBV2 to TRBJ1-5; D is perhaps TRBD1 (5 bases). The germline CDR1 and CDR2 sequences are SNHLY and FYNNEI. This CDR3 region has 15 residues. V was cut by 4 bases and J by 2 bases, with 12 bases left in between.

This clone was counted once. The J gene is TRBJ2-7, the V gene TRBV19; the D gene is possibly TRBD2 (5 bases). Germline CDR1 LNHDA, CDR2 SQIVND (reference sequence). V was pared by 5 bases and J by 3 bases, with 14 bases between. This CDR3 spans 14 amino acids. The CDR3 spells CASSQTGFFYEQYF. DNA for the CDR3: TGTGCCAGTAGTCAAACGGGATTTTTCTACGAGCAGTACTTC.

The rearrangement uses TRBV12-5 and TRBJ1-5, with D perhaps TRBD1 (5 bases). Germline CDR1 is LGHNT and CDR2 is FRNRAP. Trimming removed 1 base from V and 4 bases from J, with 17 bases in between. CDR3 size: 17 residues. CDR3 in amino acids: CASGLGTRGGGNQPQHF. CDR3 sequence (DNA): TGTGCTAGTGGTTTGGGTACGAGGGGAGGTGGGAATCAGCCCCAGCATTTT.

The chain recombines TRBV5-1 with TRBJ2-1; TRBD2 matches at 16 bases. The ends lost 7 bases at V and 6 bases at J; junction bases unmatched: 7. Germline lookup yields CDR1 SGHRS and CDR2 YFSETQ. The CDR3 has 16 amino acids. DNA for the CDR3: TGCGCCAGCGGCGGGACTAGCGGGAGGGCGGGCAATGAGCAGTTCTTC. Protein sequence: CASGGTSGRAGNEQFF.

This sequence joins TRBV5-5 and TRBJ2-7, with 14 bases fitting TRBD2. V was clipped by 4 bases and J by 4 bases; unmatched bases: 7. Germline loops: CDR1 SGHKS, CDR2 YYEKEE (reference sequence). This CDR3 region has 16 residues. The CDR3 loop reads CASSPAGTSGSYEQYF. CDR3 nucleotide sequence: TGTGCCAGCAGCCCGGCCGGGACTAGCGGGAGTTACGAGCAGTACTTC.

This clone was detected a few times. The chain carries TRBV5-4 and TRBJ2-3, with D unresolved. V lost 0 bases, J lost 2 bases, and 4 bases lay in between. This CDR3 spans 13 amino acids. Germline V gene data show CDR1 as SGHNT and CDR2 as YYREEE (reference sequence). The CDR3 region has the DNA TGTGCCAGCAGCTTGGACTACACAGATACGCAGTATTTT. It yields the protein CASSLDYTDTQYF.

This clone came up once. The J gene is TRBJ2-3, the V gene TRBV27; weak D call: TRBD1 (6 bases). The CDR3 is made up of 16 amino acids. The V end lost 8 bases, the J end lost 2 bases, and 20 bases lay between the germline ends. Germline CDR1 is MNHEY and CDR2 is SMNVEV (reference sequence). The CDR3 here is CASGSQVQGLTDTQYF. The CDR3 nucleotides read TGTGCCAGCGGGTCTCAGGTACAGGGTCTCACAGATACGCAGTATTTT.

The chain is built from TRBV4-1 and TRBJ1-4; unclear D gene. The V end lost 2 bases, the J end lost 14 bases, and 18 bases lay between the germline ends. The CDR3 has 14 amino acids. Per the germline V gene, CDR1 is MGHRA and CDR2 is YSYEKL. CDR3 in amino acids: CASSQPTSSRRLFF. DNA for the CDR3: TGCGCCAGCAGCCAACCCACGTCAAGCAGGAGGCTGTTTTTT.

V is TRBV19 and J is TRBJ2-7, with D perhaps TRBD1 (7 bases). Trimming stripped 5 bases from V and 2 bases from J, with 13 bases between. CDR1 and CDR2 (germline): LNHDA, SQIVND (reference sequence). The CDR3 has 14 residues. CDR3 protein: CASSLAGGTYEQYF. The CDR3 DNA sequence: TGTGCCAGTAGTTTAGCAGGGGGGACCTACGAGCAGTACTTC. The full variable domain, with the rest looked up from reference TRBV19 and TRBJ2-7, is DGGITQSPKYLFRKEGQNVTLSCEQNLNHDAMYWYRQDPGQGLRLIYYSQIVNDFQKGDIAEGYSVSREKKESFPLTVTSAQKNPTAFYLCASSLAGGTYEQYFGPGTRLTVT.

The chain couples TRBV5-1 to TRBJ2-3; maybe TRBD2 (6 bases). Germline-derived CDR1 and CDR2 are SGHRS and YFSETQ. Deletions cut 0 bases from V and 5 bases from J, with 10 bases between. The CDR3 totals 14 residues. The CDR3 region has the DNA TGCGCCAGCAGCTTGGCCGGGAGTGGAGATACGCAGTATTTT. Protein: CASSLAGSGDTQYF.

V usage is TRBV19 and J usage is TRBJ1-5; 9 bases line up with TRBD1. With V trimmed by 7 bases and J by 4 bases, 5 bases remained unmatched. Germline V gives CDR1 LNHDA, CDR2 SQIVND (reference sequence). There are 14 residues in the CDR3. The CDR3 sequence: CASTRQGENQPQHF. The CDR3 DNA sequence: TGTGCCAGTACCCGACAGGGGGAGAATCAGCCCCAGCATTTT.

CDR3 nucleotide sequence: TGTGCCAGCAGCTTAGCCGGACTGTCTAGCACAGATACGCAGTATTTT. Residues: CASSLAGLSSTDTQYF. The chain employs TRBV7-2 and TRBJ2-3, with a tentative D call TRBD2 (5 bases). V lost 0 bases to trimming and J lost 0 bases, with 10 bases between them. CDR1 and CDR2 (germline): SGHTA, FQGNSA. CDR3 size: 16 residues.

The chain joins TRBV6-5 to TRBJ2-5, with D possibly matching TRBD2 (6 bases). This CDR3 region has 14 residues. V was trimmed by 2 bases and J by 4 bases, leaving 11 bases between them. Germline V gives CDR1 MNHEY, CDR2 SVGAGI. The CDR3: CASSYGQGGETQYF. The CDR3 DNA reads as TGTGCCAGCAGTTACGGCCAGGGAGGAGAGACCCAGTACTTC.

The chain employs TRBV11-2 and TRBJ2-7; perhaps TRBD1 as D (5 bases). V gave up 5 bases and J gave up 0 bases, with 8 bases separating them. Germline-derived CDR1 and CDR2 are SGHAT and FQNNGV. This CDR3 is built from 13 residues. CDR3 nucleotide sequence: TGTGCCAGCAGCAGACAGATCTCCTACGAGCAGTACTTC. It specifies CASSRQISYEQYF.

This chain links TRBV6-6 with TRBJ2-5; a weak D match, TRBD1 (6 bases). Deletions cut 7 bases from V and 7 bases from J, with 16 bases between. Germline lookup yields CDR1 MNHNY and CDR2 SVGAGI (reference sequence). This CDR3 spans 13 amino acids. CDR3 residues: CASNTGSRGTQYF. In nucleotides, the CDR3 is TGTGCCAGCAATACAGGGTCGCGCGGGACCCAGTACTTC.

This clone is a singleton in its sample. This chain uses TRBV15 with TRBJ2-3; TRBD2 matches at 10 bases. This CDR3 spans 17 amino acids. Germline assignment: CDR1 LNHNV and CDR2 YYDKDF (reference sequence). After removal of 5 bases from V and 8 bases from J, the junction contained 16 bases not matched to a gene. DNA for the CDR3: TGTGCCACCAGCCAACCCCGCACTAGCGGGGCCTCGGGTACGCAGTATTTT. It translates to CATSQPRTSGASGTQYF.

This chain joins TRBV11-2 and TRBJ1-2; D is possibly TRBD1 (5 bases). This CDR3 region has 13 residues. The V gene's germline CDR1 is SGHAT and CDR2 FQNNGV. The ends were cut back, 5 bases at V and 4 bases at J, with 11 bases in the middle. As DNA, the CDR3 is TGTGCCAGCAGCCCCGGACAAAGCTATGGCTACACCTTC. Protein sequence: CASSPGQSYGYTF.

The chain couples TRBV2 to TRBJ1-1, with D hard to call. Germline V gives CDR1 SNHLY, CDR2 FYNNEI. The CDR3 totals 16 residues. Trimming pared 2 bases from V and 0 bases from J, leaving 13 bases between. This chain's CDR3 is CASSERSGNLNTEAFF. In DNA, the CDR3 is TGTGCCAGCAGTGAACGGTCAGGCAACCTGAACACTGAAGCTTTCTTT.

This clone was observed once. The V call is TRBV12-3 or TRBV12-4, the J call TRBJ2-7; tentatively, D is TRBD2 (6 bases). V dropped 3 bases and J dropped 7 bases, with 13 bases sitting between them. This CDR3 comprises 13 residues. In DNA form, the CDR3 reads TGTGCCAGCAGTTTCGGTAGCCGGGGGGAGCAGTACTTC. It codes for CASSFGSRGEQYF.

The J gene is TRBJ2-5, the V gene TRBV11-2, with 11 bases lining up with TRBD2. The CDR3 is 15 amino acids. Germline V gene lookup returns CDR1 SGHAT and CDR2 FQNNGV. The V segment lost 6 bases and the J segment 0 bases; nucleotides outside the gene matches: 3. DNA of the CDR3: TGTGCCAGCAGACTAGCGGGGGCATACCAAGAGACCCAGTACTTC. It specifies CASRLAGAYQETQYF.

The chain links TRBV11-2 to TRBJ2-5, with a weak D call TRBD2 (5 bases). Germline lookup yields CDR1 SGHAT and CDR2 FQNNGV. This CDR3 is built from 15 residues. V shed 0 bases and J shed 4 bases, with 12 bases lying between them. CDR3 residues: CASSLDGGDGETQYF. In DNA, the CDR3 is TGTGCCAGCAGCTTAGATGGAGGAGATGGAGAGACCCAGTACTTC.

This clone was observed a single time. The chain employs TRBV12-3 or TRBV12-4 and TRBJ2-1; possible D gene TRBD2, 6 bases. V lost 6 bases to trimming and J lost 6 bases, with 9 bases between them. CDR3 length equals 12 residues. The CDR3 DNA reads as TGTGCCAGCAGCCTGGGACTCAATGAGCAGTTCTTC. Translating it yields CASSLGLNEQFF.

V usage is TRBV3-1 (or the pseudogene TRBV3-2) and J usage is TRBJ2-1; the D gene is possibly TRBD1 (5 bases). The CDR3 totals 17 residues. V lost 5 bases and J 4 bases, leaving 21 bases between the germline ends. In germline, CDR1 is LGHDT, CDR2 YNNKEL (reference sequence). CDR3 sequence (DNA): TGTGCCAGCAGCTCCATAGGGGCTACTCCTTCATACAATGAGCAGTTCTTC. This encodes CASSSIGATPSYNEQFF.